The 17 T cell receptor beta chains given below trace back to one sample, sequenced in a study of OX40 agonist ivuxolimab in advanced cancers. Sequencing was performed with immunoSEQ multiplex PCR; in TCRdb, only in-frame clones are kept and a portion is missing. The data contain approximately 64,000 clones, approximately 90% of them singletons. The input for sequencing was CD4+ or CD8+ T cells sorted from blood, taken in a trial of the OX40 agonist ivuxolimab. These receptors came from an adult with an advanced solid tumor such as melanoma, head and neck, liver or kidney cancer.

The chain has TRBV9 and TRBJ2-7; 8 nucleotides agree with TRBD1. Per germline, CDR1 SGDLS and CDR2 YYNGEE. After removal of 4 bases from V and 3 bases from J, the junction contained 12 bases not matched to a gene. The CDR3 has 16 residues. As DNA, the CDR3 is TGTGCCAGCAGCCCTGGGACAGGCGCAACTCTCTACGAGCAGTACTTC. It specifies CASSPGTGATLYEQYF.

The genes are TRBV10-1 and TRBJ2-7, with D perhaps matching TRBD1 (5 bases). In germline, CDR1 is WNHNN, CDR2 SYGVQD (reference sequence). This CDR3 region has 12 residues. V was shortened by 2 bases and J by 11 bases, with 13 bases between the two germline ends. CDR3 DNA sequence: TGCGCCAGCAGTGAGCGGGCAGGGAAGAAGTACTTC. Translating it yields CASSERAGKKYF.

This chain connects TRBV4-2 to TRBJ1-4; maybe TRBD1 (5 bases). The CDR3 consists of 15 residues. Trimming shortened V by 4 bases and J by 1 base, and 10 bases separated the two germline ends. CDR1 is LGHNA, CDR2 YNFKEQ, per germline. The CDR3 protein is CASSPTTGTNEKLFF. CDR3 nucleotide sequence: TGTGCCAGCAGCCCCACTACAGGAACTAATGAAAAACTGTTTTTT.

The chain recombines TRBV10-3 with TRBJ2-2; D perhaps matches TRBD2 (6 bases). The CDR3 loop spans 13 amino acids. From germline, CDR1 is ENHRY and CDR2 SYGVKD. V was cut by 6 bases and J by 3 bases, with 8 bases left in between. The CDR3 sequence is CAIRTRDTGELFF. CDR3 sequence (DNA): TGTGCCATCAGGACTAGAGACACCGGGGAGCTGTTTTTT.

The chain recombines TRBV6-4 with TRBJ1-3; TRBD1 might be the D (6 bases). CDR1 and CDR2 from the germline V gene are MRHNA and SNTAGT. The CDR3 is 15 residues long. V gave up 3 bases and J gave up 0 bases, with 9 bases separating them. CDR3 DNA: TGTGCCAGCAGTGAAGGACAGTCCTCTGGAAACACCATATATTTT. Translating gives CASSEGQSSGNTIYF.

This chain joins TRBV9 and TRBJ2-5, with 16 bases lining up with TRBD2. Losses at the gene ends were 4 bases for V and 5 bases for J; bases not matched to a gene: 8. Germline CDR1 SGDLS, CDR2 YYNGEE. The CDR3 totals 17 residues. CDR3 DNA sequence: TGTGCCAGCAGCCTTCTGGGACTAGCGGGGGGGGTGGAGACCCAGTACTTC. Protein product: CASSLLGLAGGVETQYF.

The CDR3 DNA follows: TGCAGCGTTGAAGATCAGGCGGCCTCCTACAATGAGCAGTTCTTC. Translated, it gives CSVEDQAASYNEQFF. This sequence joins TRBV29-1 and TRBJ2-1; D remains unclear. Per the germline V gene, CDR1 is SQVTM and CDR2 is ANQGSEA. Between the trimmed V and J ends, which lost 0 bases and 0 bases, there was a span of 9 bases. The CDR3 has 15 residues.

This chain uses TRBV7-8 with TRBJ2-1; the D gene could be TRBD1 or TRBD2 (6 bases each). Trimming removed 5 bases from V and 12 bases from J, with 17 bases in between. Looked up from germline, CDR1 is SGHVS and CDR2 is FQNEAQ. There are 13 residues in the CDR3. The CDR3 bases are TGTGCCAGCAGCCTTACAGGGACTGGGGGGCAGTTCTTC. Translating it yields CASSLTGTGGQFF.

J is TRBJ1-1 and V is TRBV4-3; TRBD1 might be the D (5 bases). V was clipped by 3 bases and J by 1 base, with 12 bases between them. Germline CDR1 and CDR2: LGHNA and YSLEER. The CDR3 is 15 residues long. The DNA for the CDR3 is TGCGCCAGCAGCCAGGGGGACGGCCAGAACACTGAAGCTTTCTTT. The encoded protein is CASSQGDGQNTEAFF.

This chain uses TRBV19 with TRBJ1-4; no reliable D call. Germline CDR1 is LNHDA and CDR2 is SQIVND (reference sequence). There are 15 residues in the CDR3. V lost 6 bases and J 4 bases, leaving 15 bases between the germline ends. CDR3 sequence (DNA): TGTGCCAGTAGCTCCGGGCAGGCCCGTAATGAAAAACTGTTTTTT. Encoded protein: CASSSGQARNEKLFF.

The chain combines TRBV7-3 with TRBJ1-6; 7 nucleotides match TRBD1. Germline trimming cut 3 bases from V and 9 bases from J; bases unmatched to any gene: 5. This CDR3 has 14 amino acids. The germline V gene has CDR1 SGHTA and CDR2 FQGTGA. CDR3 coding DNA: TGTGCCAGCAGCTTCGCAGGGGGAGGTTCACCCCTCCACTTT. Residues: CASSFAGGGSPLHF.

V is TRBV5-4 and J is TRBJ1-2; D gene ambiguous. The CDR3 is 17 residues long. Trimming shortened V by 3 bases and J by 4 bases, and 22 bases separated the two germline ends. From germline, CDR1 is SGHNT and CDR2 YYREEE (reference sequence). CDR3 protein: CASSSTSRNRLSYGYTF. DNA of the CDR3: TGTGCCAGCAGCTCGACTTCCCGGAACAGACTCTCCTATGGCTACACCTTC.

V and J are TRBV28 and TRBJ2-7; either TRBD1 or TRBD2 may supply D (6 bases each). The germline CDR1 and CDR2 sequences are MDHEN and SYDVKM. There are 16 residues in the CDR3. Trimming shortened V by 1 base and J by 0 bases, and 13 bases separated the two germline ends. The CDR3 reads CASSLLRGGTSYEQYF. The CDR3 DNA is TGTGCCAGCAGTTTATTGAGAGGGGGGACCTCCTACGAGCAGTACTTC.

CDR3 region: CASSLVTPSTYGYTF. DNA of the CDR3: TGTGCCAGCAGTTTGGTAACTCCTTCGACTTATGGCTACACCTTC. The chain is built from TRBV28 and TRBJ1-2; unclear D gene. Germline V lookup: CDR1 MDHEN, CDR2 SYDVKM. The CDR3 has 15 amino acids. V was shortened by 3 bases and J by 5 bases, with 16 bases between the two germline ends.

This sequence joins TRBV30 and TRBJ2-7, with D maybe TRBD1 (5 bases). The CDR3 spans 15 residues. The V and J ends lost 2 bases and 0 bases respectively, with 14 bases between them. CDR1 and CDR2 (germline): GTSNPN, SVGIG (reference sequence). This chain's CDR3 is CAWSTGRGSSYEQYF. CDR3 in DNA: TGTGCCTGGAGTACTGGAAGGGGAAGCTCCTACGAGCAGTACTTC.

The J gene is TRBJ1-4, the V gene TRBV4-1; D may be TRBD1 (5 bases). With 5 bases removed from V and 2 bases from J, the gap between germline ends came to 12 bases. Germline loops: CDR1 MGHRA, CDR2 YSYEKL. This CDR3 spans 15 amino acids. CDR3 in DNA: TGCGCCAGCAGCTACCCCGGGGCGACTAATGAAAAACTGTTTTTT. Amino acids: CASSYPGATNEKLFF.

This chain uses TRBV5-1 with TRBJ2-7; 9 positions agree with TRBD1. The germline CDR1 and CDR2 sequences are SGHRS and YFSETQ. The CDR3 contains 15 residues. V was clipped by 4 bases and J by 5 bases; unmatched bases: 10. The chain's CDR3 is CASSLRTGEGNEQYF. The CDR3 nucleotides read TGCGCCAGCAGCCTGCGGACAGGGGAAGGGAACGAGCAGTACTTC.